This T cell receptor (beta chain) was recorded in a study of vaccination effects on CD4 cells after COVID-19. Across the whole study: Of the BNT162b2 and mRNA-1273 vaccines, participants received two doses of one or the other.

Comments on this clone: Its specificity is not known.

Sequencing was performed with immunoSEQ multiplex PCR; in TCRdb, only in-frame clones are kept and a portion is missing. The sample holds some 68,000 clones; 75% to 85% are singletons and the top ten take 12%. Antigen-specific CD4+ T cell clonotypes were called by their expansion after viral peptide-pool culture in ViraFEST. Subsequent to 10 days of culture, CD4+ T cells were isolated. Nobody among the vaccine recipients had prior SARS-CoV-2 infection (nucleocapsid antibodies were negative). Half of the medium was exchanged for IL-2 medium on both days 3 and 7. This CDR3 contains 16 residues. Germline-derived CDR1 and CDR2 are MDHEN and SYDVKM. Trimming cost V 7 bases and J 0 bases, with 16 bases left between them.

Sequencing used CD4+ T cells from PBMCs cultured with SARS-CoV-2 spike peptides, obtained before COVID-19 vaccination. This chain joins TRBV28 and TRBJ2-1; D is possibly TRBD1 (5 bases). The sequence was collected from a human donor who received a COVID-19 vaccine. The CDR3 nucleotides are TGTGCCAGCACCAGTTGGGGCACGAGCTCCTACAATGAGCAGTTCTTC. It codes for CASTSWGTSSYNEQFF.